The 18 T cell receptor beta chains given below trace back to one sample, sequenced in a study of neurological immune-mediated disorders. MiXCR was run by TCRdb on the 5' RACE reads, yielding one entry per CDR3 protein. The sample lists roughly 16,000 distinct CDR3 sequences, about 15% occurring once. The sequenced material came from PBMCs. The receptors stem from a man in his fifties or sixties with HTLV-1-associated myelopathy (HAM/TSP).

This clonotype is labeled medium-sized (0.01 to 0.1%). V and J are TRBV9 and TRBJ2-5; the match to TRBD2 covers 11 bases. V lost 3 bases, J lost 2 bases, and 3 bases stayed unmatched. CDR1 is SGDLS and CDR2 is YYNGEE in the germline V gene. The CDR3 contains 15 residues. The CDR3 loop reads CASSEGTSGQETQYF. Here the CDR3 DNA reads TGTGCCAGCAGCGAGGGGACTAGCGGACAAGAGACCCAGTACTTC.

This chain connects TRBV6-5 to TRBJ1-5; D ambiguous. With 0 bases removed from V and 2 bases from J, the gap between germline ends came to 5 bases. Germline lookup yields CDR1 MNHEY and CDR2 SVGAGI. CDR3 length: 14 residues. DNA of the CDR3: TGTGCCAGCAGTTACTCCGGAGGCAATCAGCCCCAGCATTTT. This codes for CASSYSGGNQPQHF.

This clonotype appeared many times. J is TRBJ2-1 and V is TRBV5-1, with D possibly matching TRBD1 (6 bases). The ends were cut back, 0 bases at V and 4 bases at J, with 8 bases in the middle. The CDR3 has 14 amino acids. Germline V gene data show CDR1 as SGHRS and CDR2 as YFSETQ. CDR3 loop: CASSLGTAYNEQFF. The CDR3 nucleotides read TGCGCCAGCAGCTTGGGGACAGCGTACAATGAGCAGTTCTTC.

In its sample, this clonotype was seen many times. The CDR3 DNA sequence: TGCAGTGCTCAACTTAGCGGGCCCTACAATGAGCAGTTCTTC. It specifies CSAQLSGPYNEQFF. This chain links TRBV20-1 with TRBJ2-1, with 7 positions matching TRBD2. V dropped 5 bases and J dropped 2; count of bases not matched to a gene: 6. The germline V gene has CDR1 DFQATT and CDR2 SNEGSKA (reference sequence). CDR3 size: 14 residues.

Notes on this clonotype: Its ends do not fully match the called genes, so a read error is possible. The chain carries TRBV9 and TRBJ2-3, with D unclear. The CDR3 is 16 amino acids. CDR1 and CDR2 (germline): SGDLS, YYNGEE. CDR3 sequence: CASSGSGTTSTDTLYF. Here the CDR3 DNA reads TGTGCCAGCAGCGGGTCCGGTACTACCAGCACAGATACGCTGTATTTT.

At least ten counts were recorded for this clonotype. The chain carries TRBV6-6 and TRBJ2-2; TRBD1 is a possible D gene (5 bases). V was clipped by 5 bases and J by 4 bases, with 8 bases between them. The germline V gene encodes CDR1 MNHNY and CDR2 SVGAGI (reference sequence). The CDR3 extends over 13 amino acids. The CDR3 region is CASSTRVTGELFF. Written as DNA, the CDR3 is TGTGCCAGCAGTACCAGGGTCACCGGGGAGCTGTTTTTT.

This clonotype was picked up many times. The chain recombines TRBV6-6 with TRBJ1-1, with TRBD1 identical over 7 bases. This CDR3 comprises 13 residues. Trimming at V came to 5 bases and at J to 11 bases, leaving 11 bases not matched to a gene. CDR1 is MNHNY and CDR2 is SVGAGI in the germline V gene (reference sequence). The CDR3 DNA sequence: TGTGCCAGCAGTCAACAGGGGACGGGGGGGGCTTTCTTT. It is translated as CASSQQGTGGAFF.

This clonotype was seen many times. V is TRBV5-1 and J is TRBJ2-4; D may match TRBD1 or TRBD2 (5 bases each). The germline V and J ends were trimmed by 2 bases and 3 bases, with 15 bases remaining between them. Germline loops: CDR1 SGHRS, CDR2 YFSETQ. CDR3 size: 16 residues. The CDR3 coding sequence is TGCGCCAGCAGCTTCGACCTTTTTGGGGGCAAAAACATTCAGTACTTC. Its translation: CASSFDLFGGKNIQYF.

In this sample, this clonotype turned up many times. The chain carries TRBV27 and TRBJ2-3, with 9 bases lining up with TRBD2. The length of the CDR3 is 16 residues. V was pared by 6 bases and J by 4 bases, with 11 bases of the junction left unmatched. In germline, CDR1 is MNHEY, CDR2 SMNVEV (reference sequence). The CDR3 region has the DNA TGTGCCAGCAGAAGAGGTGGGCGGGGGGGATCAGATACGCAGTATTTT. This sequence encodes CASRRGGRGGSDTQYF.

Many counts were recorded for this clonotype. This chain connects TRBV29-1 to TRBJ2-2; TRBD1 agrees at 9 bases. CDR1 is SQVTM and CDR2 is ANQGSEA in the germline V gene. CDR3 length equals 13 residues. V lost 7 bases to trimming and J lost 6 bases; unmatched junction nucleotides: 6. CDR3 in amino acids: CSADRGEAGELFF. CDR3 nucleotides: TGCAGCGCGGACAGGGGAGAAGCCGGGGAGCTGTTTTTT.

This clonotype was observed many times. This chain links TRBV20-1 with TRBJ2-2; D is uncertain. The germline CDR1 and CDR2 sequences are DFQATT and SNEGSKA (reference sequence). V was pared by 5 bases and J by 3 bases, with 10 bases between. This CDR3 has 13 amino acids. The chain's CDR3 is CSAGETYTGELFF. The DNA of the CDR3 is TGCAGTGCTGGTGAGACATACACCGGGGAGCTGTTTTTT.

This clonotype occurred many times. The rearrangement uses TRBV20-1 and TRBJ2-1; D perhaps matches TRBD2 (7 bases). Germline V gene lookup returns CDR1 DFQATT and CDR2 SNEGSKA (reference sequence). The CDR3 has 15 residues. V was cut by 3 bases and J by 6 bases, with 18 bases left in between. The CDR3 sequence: CSARGRGRVVNEQFF. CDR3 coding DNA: TGCAGTGCTAGGGGGCGGGGGCGGGTAGTCAATGAGCAGTTCTTC.

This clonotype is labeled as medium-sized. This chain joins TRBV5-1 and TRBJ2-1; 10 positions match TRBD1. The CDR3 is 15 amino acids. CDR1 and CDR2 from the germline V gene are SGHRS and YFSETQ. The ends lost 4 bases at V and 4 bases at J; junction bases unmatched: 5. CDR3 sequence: CASSPGGQGYNEQFF. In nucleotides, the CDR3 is TGCGCCAGCAGCCCTGGGGGACAGGGGTACAATGAGCAGTTCTTC.

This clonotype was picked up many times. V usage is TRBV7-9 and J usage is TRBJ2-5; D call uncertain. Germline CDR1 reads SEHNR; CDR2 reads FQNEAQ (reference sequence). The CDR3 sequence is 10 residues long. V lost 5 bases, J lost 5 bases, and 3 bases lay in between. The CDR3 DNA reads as TGTGCCAGCAGCCGGGAGACCCAGTACTTC. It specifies CASSRETQYF.

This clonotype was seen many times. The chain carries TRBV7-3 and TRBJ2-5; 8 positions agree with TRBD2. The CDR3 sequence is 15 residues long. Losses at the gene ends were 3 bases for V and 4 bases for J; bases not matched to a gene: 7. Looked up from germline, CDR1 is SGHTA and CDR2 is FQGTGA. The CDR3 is CASSFGRGGTETQYF. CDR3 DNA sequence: TGTGCCAGCAGCTTTGGACGGGGGGGCACAGAGACCCAGTACTTC.

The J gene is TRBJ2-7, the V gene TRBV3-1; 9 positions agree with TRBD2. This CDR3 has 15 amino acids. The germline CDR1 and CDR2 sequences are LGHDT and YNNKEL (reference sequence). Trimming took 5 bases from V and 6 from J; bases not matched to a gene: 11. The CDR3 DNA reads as TGTGCCAGCAGCGCGCGACCGGGAGCGGGGGGCGAGCAGTACTTC. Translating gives CASSARPGAGGEQYF.

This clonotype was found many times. The CDR3 region has the DNA TGTGCCAGCAGTGATGGAAGCTCTGGAAACACCATATATTTT. This translates into CASSDGSSGNTIYF. V usage is TRBV6-1 and J usage is TRBJ1-3, with no clear D. CDR1 MNHNS and CDR2 SASEGT come from the germline V gene. V dropped 3 bases and J dropped 0 bases, with 6 bases sitting between them. CDR3 length: 14 residues.

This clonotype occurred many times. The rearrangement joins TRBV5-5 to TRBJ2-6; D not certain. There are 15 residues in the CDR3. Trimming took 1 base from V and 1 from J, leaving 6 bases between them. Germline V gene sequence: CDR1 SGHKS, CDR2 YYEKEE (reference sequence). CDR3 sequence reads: CASSLLSSGANVLTF. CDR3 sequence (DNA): TGTGCCAGCAGCTTGTTGTCTTCTGGGGCCAACGTCCTGACTTTC. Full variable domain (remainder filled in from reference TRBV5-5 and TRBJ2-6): DAGVTQSPTHLIKTRGQQVTLRCSPISGHKSVSWYQQVLGQGPQFIFQYYEKEERGRGNFPDRFSARQFPNYSSELNVNALLLGDSALYLCASSLLSSGANVLTFGAGSRLTVL.